This T cell receptor beta chain was recorded in a study of neurological immune-mediated disorders. A single record per CDR3 protein comes from TCRdb applying MiXCR to the 5' RACE reads. In the table there are tens of thousands of distinct CDR3 sequences, under 10% of which are singletons. The CDR3 is 16 residues long. The germline CDR1 and CDR2 sequences are SGHRS and YFSETQ. After removal of 1 base from V and 4 bases from J, the junction contained 6 bases not matched to a gene. This clonotype has at least ten counts. The rearrangement joins TRBV5-1 to TRBJ2-3; 10 bases are shared with TRBD2. The TCR originated in a man aged 50 to 60 in good health. The sequencing input was PBMCs. The chain's CDR3 is CASSLSGTSVADTQYF. CDR3 DNA sequence: TGCGCCAGCAGCTTGTCCGGGACTAGCGTAGCAGATACGCAGTATTTT. The variable domain in full, completed from reference TRBV5-1 and TRBJ2-3, reads KAGVTQTPRYLIKTRGQQVTLSCSPISGHRSVSWYQQTPGQGLQFLFEYFSETQRNKGNFPGRFSGRQFSNSRSEMNVSTLELGDSALYLCASSLSGTSVADTQYFGPGTRLTVL.